This TCR beta chain was retrieved from a study of post-analysis software for immune sequencing data. This clonotype was counted a single time. No antigen is known for it. Libraries were made from TCR beta cDNA, and they carried unique molecular identifiers. The yield from roughly 1 to 10 million T cells was roughly 500,000 cDNA molecules in total. MiXCR, applied by TCRdb to the PCR reads, yields one record per CDR3 protein. The data contain roughly 580,000 distinct CDR3 sequences, around 47% of them seen just once; the ten biggest clones take up 1.7%. Trimming stripped 6 bases from V and 2 bases from J, with 13 bases between. The germline V gene encodes CDR1 MNHEY and CDR2 SVGEGT. The CDR3 extends over 14 amino acids. Findings and caveats of the study: Several TRBV segments (TRBV5-6, TRBV5-1 and TRBV20-1 among them) occurred more frequently in patients than in controls. For normalized Chao1 diversity, multiple sclerosis patients scored significantly lower than controls did. Under the F measure, samples that were prepared in one batch clustered strongly together.

The receptor's source is a girl aged 5 to 17 with multiple sclerosis. The chain couples TRBV6-2 or TRBV6-3 to TRBJ1-2; no reliable D call. What was sequenced was blood. In DNA form, the CDR3 reads TGTGCCAGCAGATTCGGGTCTTTAAACTATGGCTACACCTTC. This gives the protein CASRFGSLNYGYTF.